This T cell receptor beta chain was documented in a study of control samples from healthy donors and cancer patients (dated by TCRdb to 2018 to 2021). As regards this clone: Its binding antigen is unknown. Per-base quality was not reported, and no clone a single base away is much larger than it.

CDR3 length: 15 amino acids, cysteine to phenylalanine. Solely the CDR3 DNA is kept, with 45 bases framed from the first base. As encoded in the germline V gene, CDR1 is SNHLY while CDR2 is FYNNEI. After removal of 5 bases from V and 6 bases from J, the junction retains 12 bases not matched to a gene. The protocol used for the library was the immunoSEQ multiplex PCR assay. TCRdb carries this immuneACCESS record with in-frame sequences only. Its versions omit some clonotypes, under half of them owing to an unresolved V gene in the studies checked, with the rest unexplained. This sample comprises around 130,000 clones, around nine tenths of them detected only once. Roughly an eighth of the sample lies in the top ten.

The V and J segments used are TRBV2 and TRBJ1-2, with TRBD1 identical over 7 junction bases. The sequence was obtained from a man aged 25-40 years in good health. Sequences were obtained from blood. The DNA reads TGTGCCAGCAGTAGGACAGGCGGCCCTTCCAATGGCTACACCTTC. This gives the protein CASSRTGGPSNGYTF.